This T cell receptor beta chain appears in the sequencing data of a study of blood T cell repertoires in COVID-19 (dated by TCRdb to between 2020 and 2021). Background on the whole study: Collaborator samples came from the United States, Italy and Spain and covered acute and convalescent phases of COVID-19. Where available, HLA class I and class II types were obtained from metadata supplied by the sample provider rather than from assay-based typing. The repertoires were made available in a free public database intended to serve as a resource for research on the immune response to SARS-CoV-2. The prospective study material was composed of cDNA or gDNA derived from T cells, B-cell-depleted T cells, or PBMCs. Deeply sampled blood TCRbeta repertoires from subjects exposed to, actively infected with, or recovered from COVID-19 were included in the dataset. Samples were obtained from the ongoing ImmuneRACE study (first 160 participants) and from over 1,000 subjects provided by 6 global collaborators. A de-identified subject ID, COVID-19 status, age in years and sex were almost always included in the sample metadata.

The CDR3, from cysteine to phenylalanine, totals 13 residues. Of all the DNA, just the CDR3 is kept, 39 bases in frame from base 1. The V end gives up 0 bases and the J end 6 bases, leaving 2 bases in the junction not matched to a gene. CDR1 and CDR2 were assigned from the germline V gene as SGHDT and YYEEEE. Participants in the prospective study were aged roughly 18 to 100 years, lived in 20 to 25 United States geographic areas, and enrolled through a virtual design. In the prospective study, cohorts were assigned on the basis of participant-reported clinical history obtained from a screening survey and a study questionnaire. Exposed participants were defined as having been in contact with someone with a PCR-confirmed or clinician-diagnosed COVID-19 case within 2 weeks of study entry. In the prospective study, mobile phlebotomists collected whole blood, serum and a nasopharyngeal or oropharyngeal swab from each participant. Additional blood draws and questionnaires over an approximately 2-month period could optionally be provided by prospective study participants. Blood samples from the prospective study were shipped frozen or at room temperature prior to DNA extraction.

TCRbeta CDR3 regions were amplified from genomic DNA using the immunoSEQ Assay, a bias-controlled multiplex PCR. In the original analysis: Within the assay, amplification of reference gene primers was used to estimate how many nucleated cells each sample contained. To quantify the absolute abundance of each unique TCRbeta CDR3 rearrangement, sequence reads were collapsed and filtered. For each sample, productive Simpson clonality was calculated as the square root of Simpson's diversity index over productive rearrangements. As stored in TCRdb, this immuneACCESS dataset retains in-frame rearrangements with V and J assigned. A fraction of the clones does not appear; measured against another copy, unresolved V genes explain less than half of the discrepancy, and the remainder lacks a known reason. That table is the source of V, J and clone size, and D and trimming were worked out from the DNA. The sample table records 300,000 or so clones; roughly 91% of these occur just once. The ten biggest clones cover 2.9% of the sample.

The investigation overall reported the following: The amount of clinical and demographic metadata varied by source and participant and was provided uncurated.

Turning to this clone: The target of this receptor is not known. No clone much larger than this one lies a single base away; base qualities are absent.

Here the chain combines TRBV5-6 and TRBJ1-2; 7 nucleotides in the junction match TRBD1. The sequence derives from a woman aged 45-65 years who had been exposed to COVID-19. The sequencing input was PBMCs or T cells enriched from blood (not recorded which). The DNA is as follows: TGTGCCAGCAGCTTGGGTAGGGGGCATGGCTACACCTTC. Translation gives CASSLGRGHGYTF.